This entry is about one T cell receptor (beta chain). Germline V lookup: CDR1 SNHLY, CDR2 FYNNEI. The J segment lost 0 bases and the V segment lost 8 bases, leaving 3 bases of the junction unmatched. There are 13 residues in the CDR3. As processed by the authors: Counts of nucleated cells, estimated from reference gene primer amplification, were obtained. Clones were sequenced by immunoSEQ multiplex PCR, and TCRdb holds only the in-frame ones, with some missing. That table is the source of V, J and clone size, and D and trimming were worked out from the DNA. In the table there are under 200,000 clones, roughly nine tenths of which are singletons. The record originates from a study of blood T cell repertoires in COVID-19. Across the whole study: COVID-19 samples from acute and convalescent phases originated in the United States, Italy and Spain. T cells, B-cell-depleted T cells, or PBMCs supplied cDNA or gDNA.

The source of this sequence is a man aged 65 to 85 with active or convalescent COVID-19. This rearrangement joins TRBV2 to TRBJ1-1, with 7 bases matching TRBD1. The sample was peripheral blood. The CDR3 DNA is TGTGCCAGCTCCACAGGGGTGAACACTGAAGCTTTCTTT. This translates into CASSTGVNTEAFF. The full variable domain, completed using reference TRBV2 and TRBJ1-1, is EPEVTQTPSHQVTQMGQEVILRCVPISNHLYFYWYRQILGQKVEFLVSFYNNEISEKSEIFDDQFSVERPDGSNFTLKIRSTKLEDSAMYFCASSTGVNTEAFFGQGTRLTVV.